Listed here are 19 T cell receptor beta chains from one sample, sequenced in a study of CD8 T cells in Susac syndrome. With random hexamers, reverse transcription was performed on about 0.5 to 1 ug of RNA. TCRdb reprocessed the immunoSEQ multiplex PCR reads with MiXCR, giving one entry per CDR3 protein. The sample yields some 200,000 distinct CDR3 sequences, around 95% seen once. Sequences were obtained from CD4+ T cells from PBMCs. The receptors originated from a human donor with Susac syndrome.

J is TRBJ1-6 and V is TRBV11-2, with D hard to call. This CDR3 has 14 residues. Germline loops: CDR1 SGHAT, CDR2 FQNNGV. Deletions cut 5 bases from V and 10 bases from J, with 15 bases between. CDR3 residues: CASSPTGLNSPLHF. CDR3 nucleotides: TGTGCCAGCAGCCCGACGGGGTTGAACTCACCCCTCCACTTT.

This rearrangement joins TRBV7-9 to TRBJ1-6; D is possibly TRBD1 (5 bases). CDR3 length: 12 residues. The germline V gene has CDR1 SEHNR and CDR2 FQNEAQ (reference sequence). V dropped 3 bases and J dropped 14 bases, with 11 bases sitting between them. In DNA form, the CDR3 reads TGTGCCAGCAGCTTTGGGGGAGGTACCCTCCACTTT. This gives the protein CASSFGGGTLHF.

V and J are TRBV9 and TRBJ2-3; the D gene is possibly TRBD1 (6 bases). V was clipped by 4 bases and J by 0 bases, with 12 bases between them. Germline lookup yields CDR1 SGDLS and CDR2 YYNGEE. CDR3 length equals 15 residues. The CDR3 reads CASSPRGQSTDTQYF. As DNA, the CDR3 is TGTGCCAGCAGCCCTAGAGGACAGAGCACAGATACGCAGTATTTT.

The rearrangement links TRBV24-1 to TRBJ2-7, with 9 bases that match TRBD1. This CDR3 region has 14 residues. The germline gives CDR1 KGHDR, CDR2 SFDVKD. With 4 bases clipped from V and 6 bases from J, the junction kept 6 bases outside the gene matches. The CDR3 nucleotides are TGTGCCACCAGTGACAGAAAGACAGGGGGCGAGCAGTACTTC. Translated: CATSDRKTGGEQYF.

The CDR3 loop reads CASSQELRTGPYGYTF. In DNA form, the CDR3 reads TGTGCCAGCAGCCAAGAACTCCGGACAGGGCCCTATGGCTACACCTTC. The chain joins TRBV3-1 to TRBJ1-2; 8 bases fit TRBD1. The CDR3 contains 16 residues. V gave up 0 bases and J gave up 4 bases; unmatched junction bases: 7. Germline CDR1 and CDR2: LGHDT and YNNKEL (reference sequence).

This clonotype was found once. The V gene is TRBV6-6, the J gene TRBJ1-2, with 9 nucleotides matching TRBD1. Germline V CDR1 and CDR2: MNHNY, SVGAGI (reference sequence). After removal of 5 bases from V and 2 bases from J, the junction contained 6 bases not matched to a gene. The CDR3 consists of 15 residues. The CDR3: CASSLPGTGNYGYTF. For the CDR3, the DNA is TGTGCCAGCAGTCTGCCCGGGACAGGGAACTATGGCTACACCTTC.

The chain links TRBV7-3 to TRBJ2-7, with D perhaps matching TRBD2 (6 bases). Trimming stripped 5 bases from V and 3 bases from J, with 20 bases between. In germline, CDR1 is SGHTA, CDR2 FQGTGA. The CDR3 spans 16 residues. Here the CDR3 DNA reads TGTGCCAGCAGCCCCGACGGGGGAGCCGCCCTCTACGAGCAGTACTTC. The encoded protein is CASSPDGGAALYEQYF.

This chain connects TRBV5-1 to TRBJ1-6; TRBD1 matches at 7 bases. Trimming cost V 0 bases and J 8 bases; bases outside gene matches: 5. Germline V gives CDR1 SGHRS, CDR2 YFSETQ. This CDR3 has 15 amino acids. CDR3 residues: CASSLERQGHSPLHF. In DNA form, the CDR3 reads TGCGCCAGCAGCTTGGAGCGACAGGGCCATTCACCCCTCCACTTT.

The rearrangement joins TRBV29-1 to TRBJ2-6; no clear D. Trimming removed 4 bases from V and 2 bases from J, with 9 bases in between. The CDR3 length is 14 residues. The germline V gene has CDR1 SQVTM and CDR2 ANQGSEA. CDR3 DNA sequence: TGCAGCGTTGCAATGGGCACTGGGGCCAACGTCCTGACTTTC. Its protein is CSVAMGTGANVLTF.

The V gene is TRBV4-1, the J gene TRBJ2-7; D is unclear. The ends were cut back, 0 bases at V and 6 bases at J, with 6 bases in the middle. The CDR3 sequence is 12 residues long. Germline values: CDR1 MGHRA, CDR2 YSYEKL. CDR3 bases: TGCGCCAGCAGCCAAGAAGTCGGCGAGCAGTACTTC. As protein: CASSQEVGEQYF.

In its sample, this clonotype was seen once. This CDR3 is CSVEVWVLDRGRPGQYF. The CDR3 nucleotides read TGCAGCGTTGAAGTTTGGGTCCTGGACAGGGGGCGCCCGGGCCAGTACTTC. This chain connects TRBV29-1 to TRBJ2-5, with TRBD1 identical over 11 bases. The trim removed 1 base at V and 10 bases at J, leaving 17 bases unmatched. This CDR3 is built from 17 residues. From germline, CDR1 is SQVTM and CDR2 ANQGSEA.

V usage is TRBV9 and J usage is TRBJ2-3, with a possible D match to TRBD1 (5 bases). This CDR3 has 15 amino acids. V gave up 0 bases and J gave up 2 bases, with 10 bases separating them. CDR1 is SGDLS, CDR2 YYNGEE, per germline. The CDR3 here is CASSVAQGDTDTQYF. CDR3 DNA: TGTGCCAGCAGCGTAGCTCAGGGTGACACAGATACGCAGTATTTT.

This chain links TRBV7-9 with TRBJ2-7, with 10 positions matching TRBD2. The ends lost 4 bases at V and 0 bases at J; junction bases unmatched: 9. CDR1 is SEHNR, CDR2 FQNEAQ, per germline (reference sequence). The CDR3 consists of 17 residues. The CDR3 spells CASSSRRSGGSSYEQYF. CDR3 bases: TGTGCCAGCAGCTCACGGCGTAGCGGGGGGAGCTCCTACGAGCAGTACTTC.

The V and J genes are TRBV4-1 and TRBJ2-3; 7 bases agree with TRBD2. V lost 6 bases, J lost 2 bases, and 8 bases stayed unmatched. Germline CDR1 and CDR2: MGHRA and YSYEKL. This CDR3 has 15 residues. The CDR3 region has the DNA TGCGCCAGCAGTCGGGACTACCCGTACACAGATACGCAGTATTTT. This sequence encodes CASSRDYPYTDTQYF.

The chain uses TRBV29-1 and TRBJ1-2; the D is unclear. Trimming cost V 3 bases and J 8 bases, with 13 bases left between them. The CDR3 is 12 amino acids. From germline, CDR1 is SQVTM and CDR2 ANQGSEA. In DNA, the CDR3 is TGCAGCGTTGATTCCCCCAGTAAAGGCTACACCTTC. It encodes CSVDSPSKGYTF.

This sequence joins TRBV11-2 and TRBJ2-1; no firm D call. V lost 1 base and J lost 5, with 9 bases in between. From germline, CDR1 is SGHAT and CDR2 FQNNGV. CDR3 size: 14 residues. The CDR3 nucleotides read TGTGCCAGCAGCTTAGGGTACGCAAACAATGAGCAGTTCTTC. This codes for CASSLGYANNEQFF.

This chain uses TRBV29-1 with TRBJ1-1; 7 bases agree with TRBD1. CDR1 SQVTM and CDR2 ANQGSEA come from the germline V gene. Germline trimming cut 2 bases from V and 1 base from J; bases unmatched to any gene: 7. The CDR3 has 15 amino acids. The CDR3 protein is CSVERQGVGNTEAFF. CDR3 sequence (DNA): TGCAGCGTTGAACGTCAGGGGGTCGGGAACACTGAAGCTTTCTTT.

Comment on this clonotype: Germline and junction disagree at one end, which may indicate a read error. The rearrangement links TRBV7-9 to TRBJ2-6; D is undetermined. CDR3 length: 11 amino acids. CDR1 SEHNR and CDR2 FQNEAQ come from the germline V gene (reference sequence). CDR3: CASSTRQRLAF. CDR3 in DNA: TGTGCCAGCAGCACGCGACAACGGCTGGCTTTC.

The gene calls are TRBV6-2 or TRBV6-3 and TRBJ1-1, with a weak D call TRBD1 (5 bases). Germline V gives CDR1 MNHEY, CDR2 SVGEGT. Trimming shortened V by 2 bases and J by 8 bases, and 15 bases separated the two germline ends. This CDR3 comprises 14 residues. Here the CDR3 DNA reads TGTGCCAGCAGTTACGGGGCCTGGAGGGTGGAAGCTTTCTTT. This sequence encodes CASSYGAWRVEAFF.